Below, one TCR beta chain is given with its context. These data originate in a study of blood T cells in healthy people across ages. Per sample, extraction of total RNA gave at least 6 micrograms in every case. Using a J-beta primer mix together with a sample-barcoded 5' primer, a second PCR was run for roughly 7 to 11 cycles. TCRdb reprocessed the 5' RACE reads with MiXCR, giving one entry per CDR3 protein. Of 1.2 million to 1.5 million distinct CDR3 sequences in the sample, roughly 64% were seen once. V trimming: 5 bases; J trimming: 2 bases; junction bases outside the gene matches: 6. The CDR3 totals 14 residues. Germline loops: CDR1 SGHTA, CDR2 FQGNSA.

The chain has TRBV7-2 and TRBJ2-7, with TRBD1 identical over 7 bases. The specimen was blood. The origin of this receptor is a man aged 18 to 30 in good health. The CDR3 region has the DNA TGTGCCAGCAGCGGTCCGGGACAGACCTACGAGCAGTACTTC. Its protein is CASSGPGQTYEQYF.